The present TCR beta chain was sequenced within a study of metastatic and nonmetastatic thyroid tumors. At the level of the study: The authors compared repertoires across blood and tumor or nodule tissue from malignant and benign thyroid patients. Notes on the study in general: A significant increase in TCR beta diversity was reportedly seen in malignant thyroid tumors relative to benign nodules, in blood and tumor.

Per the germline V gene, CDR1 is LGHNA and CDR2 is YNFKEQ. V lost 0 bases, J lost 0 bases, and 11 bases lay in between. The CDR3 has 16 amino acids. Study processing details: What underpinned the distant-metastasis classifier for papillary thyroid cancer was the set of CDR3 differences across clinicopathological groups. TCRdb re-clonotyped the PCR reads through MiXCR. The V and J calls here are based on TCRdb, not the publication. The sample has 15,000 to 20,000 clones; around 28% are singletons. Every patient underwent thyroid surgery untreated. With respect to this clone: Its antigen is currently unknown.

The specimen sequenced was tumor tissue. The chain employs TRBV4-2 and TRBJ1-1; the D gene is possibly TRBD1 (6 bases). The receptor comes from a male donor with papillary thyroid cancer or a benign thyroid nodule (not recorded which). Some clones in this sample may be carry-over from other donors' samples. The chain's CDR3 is CASSQETGLMNTEAFF. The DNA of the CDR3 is TGTGCCAGCAGCCAAGAAACAGGGCTCATGAACACTGAAGCTTTCTTT.